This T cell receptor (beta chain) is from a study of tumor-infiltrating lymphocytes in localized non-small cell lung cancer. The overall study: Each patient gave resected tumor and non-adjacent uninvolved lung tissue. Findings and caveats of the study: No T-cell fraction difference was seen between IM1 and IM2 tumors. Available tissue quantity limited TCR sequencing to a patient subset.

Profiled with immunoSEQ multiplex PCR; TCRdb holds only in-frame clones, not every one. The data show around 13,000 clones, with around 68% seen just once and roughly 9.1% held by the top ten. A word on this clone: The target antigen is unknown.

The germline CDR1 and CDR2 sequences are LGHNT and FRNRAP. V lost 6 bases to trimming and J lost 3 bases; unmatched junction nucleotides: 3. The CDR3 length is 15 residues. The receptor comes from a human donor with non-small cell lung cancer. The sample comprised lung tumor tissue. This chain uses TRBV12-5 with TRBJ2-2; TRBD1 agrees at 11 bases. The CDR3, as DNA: TGTGCTAGTGGACCGGGACAGGGGGACACCGGGGAGCTGTTTTTT. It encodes CASGPGQGDTGELFF.